One and the same sample provided the 13 T cell receptor beta chains below, sequenced in a study of CD8 T cells in Susac syndrome. With random hexamers, reverse transcription was performed on about 0.45 to 1 ug of RNA. TCRdb reanalysed the immunoSEQ multiplex PCR reads using MiXCR and keeps one entry per CDR3 protein. The repertoire consists of roughly 130,000 distinct CDR3 sequences, with about 94% occurring once and the leading ten covering over 0.1%. The sequenced sample consisted of CD4+ T cells from PBMCs. The receptor source for this set is a human donor with multiple sclerosis.

This sequence joins TRBV9 and TRBJ2-5, with unresolved D. This CDR3 comprises 13 residues. V lost 4 bases to trimming and J lost 2 bases, with 9 bases between them. Germline V gene lookup returns CDR1 SGDLS and CDR2 YYNGEE. CDR3 loop: CASSSRDQETQYF. The CDR3 DNA reads as TGTGCCAGCAGCTCGCGAGATCAAGAGACCCAGTACTTC.

The chain employs TRBV7-2 and TRBJ2-3, with a tentative D call TRBD1 (5 bases). Trimming removed 1 base at V and 4 bases at J, with 9 bases between. In germline, CDR1 is SGHTA, CDR2 FQGNSA. The CDR3 length is 14 residues. The CDR3 reads CASSLEGQADTQYF. The CDR3 bases are TGTGCCAGCAGCTTAGAGGGGCAGGCAGATACGCAGTATTTT.

The V gene is TRBV30, the J gene TRBJ2-7; TRBD1 matches at 7 bases. Unmatched junction bases numbered 7, after V lost 3 bases and J lost 5 bases. There are 13 residues in the CDR3. Germline CDR1 is GTSNPN and CDR2 is SVGIG (reference sequence). CDR3 amino acids: CAWRVRGPNEQYF. The CDR3 region has the DNA TGTGCCTGGAGAGTTAGGGGGCCGAACGAGCAGTACTTC.

The gene calls are TRBV7-2 and TRBJ2-7; either TRBD1 or TRBD2 may fit D (5 bases each). Germline V lookup: CDR1 SGHTA, CDR2 FQGNSA. V was pared by 5 bases and J by 2 bases, with 16 bases between. CDR3 length equals 15 residues. CDR3 bases: TGTGCCAGCAGCACATCCGGGACCACAGCCTACGAGCAGTACTTC. It encodes CASSTSGTTAYEQYF.

The chain joins TRBV4-3 to TRBJ2-3; 10 nucleotides align to TRBD1. The CDR3 has 17 residues. Per the germline V gene, CDR1 is LGHNA and CDR2 is YSLEER. The V and J ends lost 1 base and 4 bases, in that order; junction bases with no gene match: 8. The CDR3 nucleotides read TGCGCCAGCAGCCAAGGTTATAGGACAGGGGGTCCAGATACGCAGTATTTT. Its protein is CASSQGYRTGGPDTQYF.

The rearrangement links TRBV6-1 to TRBJ2-5; 7 bases line up with TRBD1. The CDR3 totals 17 residues. Trimming took 6 bases from V and 0 from J; bases not matched to a gene: 13. Germline loops: CDR1 MNHNS, CDR2 SASEGT. The CDR3 loop is CASRPQGAGGYQETQYF. In DNA form, the CDR3 reads TGTGCCAGCAGACCCCAAGGGGCAGGGGGTTACCAAGAGACCCAGTACTTC.

V gene TRBV30 combines with J gene TRBJ1-3; D unclear. CDR1 and CDR2 (germline): GTSNPN, SVGIG (reference sequence). Trimming removed 4 bases at V and 4 bases at J, with 11 bases between. The CDR3 has 13 amino acids. The CDR3 here is CAWTHGGGNTIYF. The CDR3 DNA sequence: TGTGCCTGGACACATGGCGGAGGAAACACCATATATTTT.

The V and J genes are TRBV20-1 and TRBJ1-3; D call uncertain. CDR3 length: 14 amino acids. Germline CDR1 reads DFQATT; CDR2 reads SNEGSKA (reference sequence). V lost 6 bases to trimming and J lost 4 bases, with 16 bases between them. CDR3 amino acids: CSARLAPGGNTIYF. In DNA form, the CDR3 reads TGCAGTGCCCGACTGGCCCCTGGGGGAAACACCATATATTTT.

This chain links TRBV5-6 with TRBJ1-3; D is unresolved. Trimming took off 0 bases at V and 4 bases at J, with 8 bases between the two ends. CDR3 length equals 14 residues. Germline V gene lookup returns CDR1 SGHDT and CDR2 YYEEEE. CDR3 bases: TGTGCCAGCAGCTTGGAATACAGCGGAAACACCATATATTTT. Its protein product is CASSLEYSGNTIYF.

This sequence joins TRBV20-1 and TRBJ2-7; TRBD1 might be the D (5 bases). In germline, CDR1 is DFQATT, CDR2 SNEGSKA (reference sequence). V was cut by 6 bases and J by 5 bases, with 17 bases left in between. There are 13 residues in the CDR3. The CDR3 is CSAPGWYVHEQYF. The CDR3 DNA is TGCAGTGCCCCAGGGTGGTACGTCCACGAGCAGTACTTC.

This chain links TRBV10-3 with TRBJ1-2, with TRBD1 identical over 9 bases. CDR1 ENHRY and CDR2 SYGVKD come from the germline V gene. The CDR3 sequence is 17 residues long. V was clipped by 7 bases and J by 1 base; unmatched bases: 13. The CDR3 is CAIKLAGTGNFNYGYTF. CDR3 DNA sequence: TGTGCCATCAAATTGGCCGGGACAGGGAATTTTAACTATGGCTACACCTTC.

J is TRBJ1-1 and V is TRBV29-1; perhaps TRBD1 as D (5 bases). CDR1 and CDR2 (germline): SQVTM, ANQGSEA. The CDR3 spans 12 residues. V lost 1 base, J lost 5 bases, and 8 bases lay in between. The CDR3 region is CSVEGGRTEAFF. The CDR3 DNA follows: TGCAGCGTTGAAGGGGGACGAACTGAAGCTTTCTTT.

This chain uses TRBV19 with TRBJ2-6; D remains ambiguous. The CDR3 sequence is 16 residues long. Germline V gene data show CDR1 as LNHDA and CDR2 as SQIVND (reference sequence). The ends were cut back, 10 bases at V and 0 bases at J, with 16 bases in the middle. CDR3 sequence reads: CATLERPFSGANVLTF. DNA of the CDR3: TGTGCCACCCTGGAGAGGCCGTTCTCTGGGGCCAACGTCCTGACTTTC.